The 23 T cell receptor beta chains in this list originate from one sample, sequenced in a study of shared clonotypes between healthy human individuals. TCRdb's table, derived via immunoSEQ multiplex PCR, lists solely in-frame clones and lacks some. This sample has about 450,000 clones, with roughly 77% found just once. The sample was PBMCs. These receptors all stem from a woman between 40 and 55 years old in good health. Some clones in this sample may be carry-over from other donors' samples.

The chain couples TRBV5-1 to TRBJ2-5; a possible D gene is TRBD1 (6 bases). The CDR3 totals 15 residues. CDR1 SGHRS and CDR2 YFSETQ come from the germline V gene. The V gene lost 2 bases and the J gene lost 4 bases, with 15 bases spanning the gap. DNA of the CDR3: TGCGCCAGCAGCTTACAGGGCTTTGGGTTAGAGACCCAGTACTTC. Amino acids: CASSLQGFGLETQYF.

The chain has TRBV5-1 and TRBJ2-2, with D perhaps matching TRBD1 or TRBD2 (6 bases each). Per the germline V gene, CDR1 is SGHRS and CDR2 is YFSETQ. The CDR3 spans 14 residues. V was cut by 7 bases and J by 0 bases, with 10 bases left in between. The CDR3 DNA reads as TGCGCCAGCTTGGGGGGCCCGAACACCGGGGAGCTGTTTTTT. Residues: CASLGGPNTGELFF. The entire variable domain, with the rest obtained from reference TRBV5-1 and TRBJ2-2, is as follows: KAGVTQTPRYLIKTRGQQVTLSCSPISGHRSVSWYQQTPGQGLQFLFEYFSETQRNKGNFPGRFSGRQFSNSRSEMNVSTLELGDSALYLCASLGGPNTGELFFGEGSRLTVL.

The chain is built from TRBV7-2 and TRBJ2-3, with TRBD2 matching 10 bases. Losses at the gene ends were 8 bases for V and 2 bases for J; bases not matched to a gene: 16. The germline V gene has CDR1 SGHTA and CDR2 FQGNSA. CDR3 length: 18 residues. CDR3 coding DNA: TGTGCCAGCCGATCCCCTCCTGGACTAGCGGTGTACACAGATACGCAGTATTTT. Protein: CASRSPPGLAVYTDTQYF.

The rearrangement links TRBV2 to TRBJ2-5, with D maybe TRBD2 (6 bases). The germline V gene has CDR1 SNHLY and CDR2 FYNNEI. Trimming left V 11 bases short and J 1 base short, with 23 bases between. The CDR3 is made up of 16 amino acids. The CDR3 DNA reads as TGTGCCCTTAGTCCCGCCGGGACTCCGCCCCAAGAGACCCAGTACTTC. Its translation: CALSPAGTPPQETQYF.

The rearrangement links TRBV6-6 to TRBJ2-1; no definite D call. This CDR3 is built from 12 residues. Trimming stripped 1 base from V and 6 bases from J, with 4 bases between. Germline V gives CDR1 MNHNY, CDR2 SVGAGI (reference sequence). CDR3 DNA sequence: TGTGCCAGCAGTTACTGGGGCAATGAGCAGTTCTTC. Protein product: CASSYWGNEQFF.

For the CDR3, the DNA is TGCGCCAGCAGCTCTGGACTAGCGGGAGGATCCACAGATACGCAGTATTTT. Protein sequence: CASSSGLAGGSTDTQYF. The rearrangement links TRBV5-1 to TRBJ2-3, with TRBD2 matching over 14 bases. Trimming removed 3 bases from V and 2 bases from J; junction bases left unmatched: 5. The CDR3 contains 17 residues. Germline V lookup: CDR1 SGHRS, CDR2 YFSETQ.

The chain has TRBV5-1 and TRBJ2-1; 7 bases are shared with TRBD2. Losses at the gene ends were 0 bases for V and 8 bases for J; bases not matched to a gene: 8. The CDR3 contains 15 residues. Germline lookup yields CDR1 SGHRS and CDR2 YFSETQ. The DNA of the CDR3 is TGCGCCAGCAGCTTGGGCCAGCGGGAACTCGATGAGCAGTTCTTC. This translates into CASSLGQRELDEQFF.

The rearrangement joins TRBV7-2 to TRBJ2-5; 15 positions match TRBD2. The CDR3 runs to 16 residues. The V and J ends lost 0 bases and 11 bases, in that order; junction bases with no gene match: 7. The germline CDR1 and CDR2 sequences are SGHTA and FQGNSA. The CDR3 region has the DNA TGTGCCAGCAGCTTAGCCTCGGGACTAGCGGGAGGAGAGCAGTACTTC. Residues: CASSLASGLAGGEQYF. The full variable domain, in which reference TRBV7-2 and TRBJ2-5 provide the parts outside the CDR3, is GAGVSQSPSNKVTEKGKDVELRCDPISGHTALYWYRQSLGQGLEFLIYFQGNSAPDKSGLPSDRFSAERTGGSVSTLTIQRTQQEDSAVYLCASSLASGLAGGEQYFGPGTRLLVL.

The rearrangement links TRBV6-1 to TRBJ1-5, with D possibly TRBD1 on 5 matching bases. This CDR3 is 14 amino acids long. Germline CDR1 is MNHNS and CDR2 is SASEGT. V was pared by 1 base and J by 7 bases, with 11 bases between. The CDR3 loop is CASSEGRGRQPQHF. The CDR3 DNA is TGTGCCAGCAGTGAAGGAAGGGGCCGGCAGCCCCAGCATTTT.

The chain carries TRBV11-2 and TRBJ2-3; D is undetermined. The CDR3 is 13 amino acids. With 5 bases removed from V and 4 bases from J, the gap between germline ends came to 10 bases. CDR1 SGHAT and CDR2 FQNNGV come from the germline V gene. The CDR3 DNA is TGTGCCAGCAGCCCGCACTGGGCAGATACGCAGTATTTT. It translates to CASSPHWADTQYF.

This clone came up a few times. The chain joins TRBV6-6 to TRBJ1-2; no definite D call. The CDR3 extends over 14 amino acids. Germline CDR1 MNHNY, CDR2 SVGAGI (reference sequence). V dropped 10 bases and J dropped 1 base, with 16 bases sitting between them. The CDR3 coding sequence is TGTGCCACCGTCGCAGGCCCCTTTAACTATGGCTACACCTTC. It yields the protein CATVAGPFNYGYTF.

The DNA of the CDR3 is TGTGCCAGCAGTGCCGGTCCGGCAGGGGTTGGAAACACCATATATTTT. Protein: CASSAGPAGVGNTIYF. The chain has TRBV6-1 and TRBJ1-3; tentative D call: TRBD1 (6 bases). The CDR3 extends over 16 amino acids. Trimming took off 4 bases at V and 3 bases at J, with 16 bases between the two ends. Germline CDR1 MNHNS, CDR2 SASEGT.

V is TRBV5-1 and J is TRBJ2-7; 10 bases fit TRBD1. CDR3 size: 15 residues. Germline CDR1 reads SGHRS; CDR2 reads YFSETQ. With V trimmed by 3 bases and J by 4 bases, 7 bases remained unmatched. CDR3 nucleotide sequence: TGCGCCAGCAGCTGGGGGACAGGGGCAAGATACGAGCAGTACTTC. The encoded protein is CASSWGTGARYEQYF.

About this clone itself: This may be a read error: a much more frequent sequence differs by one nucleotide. The CDR3 spells CASSGDNYGYTF. In nucleotides, the CDR3 is TGTGCCAGCAGCGGGGACAACTATGGCTACACCTTC. The rearrangement links TRBV2 to TRBJ1-2, with a weak D call TRBD1 (5 bases). The CDR3 runs to 12 residues. Germline V gene data show CDR1 as SNHLY and CDR2 as FYNNEI. V was cut by 6 bases and J by 2 bases, with 7 bases left in between.

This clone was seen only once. CDR3 bases: TGTGCCAGCAGCTTAGGAGCCATCTCTGGAAACACCATATATTTT. This codes for CASSLGAISGNTIYF. The chain employs TRBV7-9 and TRBJ1-3, with no clear D. Trimming left V 1 base short and J 0 bases short, with 7 bases between. The CDR3 runs to 15 residues. CDR1 is SEHNR and CDR2 is FQNEAQ in the germline V gene (reference sequence).

This CDR3 reads CASTSRYNTEAFF. As DNA, the CDR3 is TGTGCCAGCACTTCCCGGTACAACACTGAAGCTTTCTTT. The chain joins TRBV6-1 to TRBJ1-1; D gene uncertain. CDR3 length equals 13 residues. V was pared by 7 bases and J by 2 bases, with 11 bases between. Germline V lookup: CDR1 MNHNS, CDR2 SASEGT.

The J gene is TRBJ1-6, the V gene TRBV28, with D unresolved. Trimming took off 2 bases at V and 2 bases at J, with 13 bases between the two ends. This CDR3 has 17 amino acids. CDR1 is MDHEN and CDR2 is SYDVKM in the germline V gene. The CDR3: CASSLGGPPAYNSPLHF. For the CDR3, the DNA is TGTGCCAGCAGTTTAGGTGGGCCCCCGGCCTATAATTCACCCCTCCACTTT.

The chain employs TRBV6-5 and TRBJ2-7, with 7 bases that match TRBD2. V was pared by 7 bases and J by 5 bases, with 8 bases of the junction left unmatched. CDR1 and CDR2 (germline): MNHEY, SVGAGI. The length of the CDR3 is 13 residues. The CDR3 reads CASKLSGTHEQYF. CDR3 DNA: TGTGCCAGCAAGCTGAGCGGGACCCACGAGCAGTACTTC.

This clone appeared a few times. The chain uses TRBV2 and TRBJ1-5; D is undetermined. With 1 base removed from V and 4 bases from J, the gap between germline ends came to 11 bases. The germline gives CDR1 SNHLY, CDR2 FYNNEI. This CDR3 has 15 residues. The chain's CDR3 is CASSEGSDRNQPQHF. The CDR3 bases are TGTGCCAGCAGTGAAGGGTCAGATCGTAATCAGCCCCAGCATTTT.

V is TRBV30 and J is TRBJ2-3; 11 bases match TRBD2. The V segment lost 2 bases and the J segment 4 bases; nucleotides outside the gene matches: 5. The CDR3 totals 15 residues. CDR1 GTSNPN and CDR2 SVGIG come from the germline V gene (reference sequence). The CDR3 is CAWSTETSGADTQYF. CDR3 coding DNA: TGTGCCTGGAGTACAGAGACTAGCGGGGCAGATACGCAGTATTTT.

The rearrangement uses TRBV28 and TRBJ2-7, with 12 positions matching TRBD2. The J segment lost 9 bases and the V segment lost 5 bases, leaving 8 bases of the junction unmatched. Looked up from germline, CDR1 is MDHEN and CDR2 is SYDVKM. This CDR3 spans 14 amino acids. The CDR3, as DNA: TGTGCCAGCAGTCCTGGACTAGCGGGACGGGTGCAGTACTTC. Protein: CASSPGLAGRVQYF.

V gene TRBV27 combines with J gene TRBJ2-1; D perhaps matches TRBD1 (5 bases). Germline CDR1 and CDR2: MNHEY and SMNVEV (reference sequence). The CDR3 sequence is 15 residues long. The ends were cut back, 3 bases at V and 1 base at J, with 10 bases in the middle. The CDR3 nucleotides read TGTGCCAGCAGTTTGGCAGGGTGGTCCTACAATGAGCAGTTCTTC. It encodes CASSLAGWSYNEQFF.

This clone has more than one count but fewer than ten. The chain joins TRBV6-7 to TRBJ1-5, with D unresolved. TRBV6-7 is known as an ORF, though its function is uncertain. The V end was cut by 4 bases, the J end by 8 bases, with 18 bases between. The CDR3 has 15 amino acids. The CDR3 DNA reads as TGTGCCAGCAGTTTTACCCCAACGGGGAGAGAGCCCCAGCATTTT. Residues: CASSFTPTGREPQHF.